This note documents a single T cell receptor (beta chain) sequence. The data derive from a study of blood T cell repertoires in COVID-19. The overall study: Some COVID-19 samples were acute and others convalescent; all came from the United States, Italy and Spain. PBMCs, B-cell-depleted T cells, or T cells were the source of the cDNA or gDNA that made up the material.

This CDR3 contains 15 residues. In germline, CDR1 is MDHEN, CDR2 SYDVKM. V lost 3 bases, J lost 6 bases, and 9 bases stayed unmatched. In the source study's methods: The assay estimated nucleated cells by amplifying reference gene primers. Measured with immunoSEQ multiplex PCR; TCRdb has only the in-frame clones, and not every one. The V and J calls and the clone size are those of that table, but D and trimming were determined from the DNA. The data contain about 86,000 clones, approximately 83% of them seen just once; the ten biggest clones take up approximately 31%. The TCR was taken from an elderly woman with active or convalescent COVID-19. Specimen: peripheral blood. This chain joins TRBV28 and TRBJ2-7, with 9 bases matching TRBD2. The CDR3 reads CASSLVAGVGREQYF. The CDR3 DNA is TGTGCCAGCAGTTTGGTAGCGGGAGTCGGCCGCGAGCAGTACTTC. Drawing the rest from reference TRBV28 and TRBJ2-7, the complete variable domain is DVKVTQSSRYLVKRTGEKVFLECVQDMDHENMFWYRQDPGLGLRLIYFSYDVKMKEKGDIPEGYSVSREKKERFSLILESASTNQTSMYLCASSLVAGVGREQYFGPGTRLTVT.